The rows below give T cell receptor beta chains drawn from one sample of a study of early stage breast cancer tumors. Generated by immunoSEQ multiplex PCR, the TCRdb table keeps only in-frame clones and is missing some. The sample includes some 47,000 clones, approximately 80% of them seen just once. Material for sequencing was blood. Every receptor here comes from a person between 45 and 65 years old with breast cancer. CDR3s include the opening cysteine and the closing phenylalanine or tryptophan. A D gene is named only where the DNA matches it firmly. Not every row has a clone size; where given, it reads once, few, many or a size class.

J: TRBJ1-2
V: TRBV18
size: .
D: TRBD1
DNA: TGTGCCAGCTCACCCGGACAGGGGGACTATGGCTACACCTTC
CDR3: CASSPGQGDYGYTF

J: TRBJ2-3
V: TRBV7-6
size: .
D: .
DNA: TGTGCCAGCAGCTTAGTGCAAGGAGATACGCAGTATTTT
CDR3: CASSLVQGDTQYF

J: TRBJ2-2
V: TRBV6-5
size: .
D: .
DNA: TGTGCCAGCATTCGCAGGGTGGGAACCGGGGAGCTGTTTTTT
CDR3: CASIRRVGTGELFF

J: TRBJ2-7
V: TRBV5-1
size: .
D: .
DNA: TGCGCCAGCAGCTCTACAGGGACCTACGAGCAGTACTTC
CDR3: CASSSTGTYEQYF

J: TRBJ2-7
V: TRBV6-1
size: .
D: .
DNA: TGTGCCAGCAGTCCTATCCTGGGGGAACCTCCGTACTTC
CDR3: CASSPILGEPPYF

J: TRBJ2-2
V: TRBV5-8
size: .
D: TRBD1
DNA: TGTGCCAGCAGCTTGTTCAGTGGAACAGGGGGGTCCCCCGGGGAGCTGTTTTTT
CDR3: CASSLFSGTGGSPGELFF

J: TRBJ1-3
V: TRBV7-8
size: .
D: TRBD1
DNA: TGTGCCAGCAGCTCGAGGGGCGGGACAGGGGTGTTCGGCACCATATATTTT
CDR3: CASSSRGGTGVFGTIYF

J: TRBJ2-1
V: TRBV11-2
size: once
D: .
DNA: TGTGCCAGCAGACGGAACTCACTTTTTGATGAGCAGTTCTTC
CDR3: CASRRNSLFDEQFF

J: TRBJ2-6
V: TRBV7-6
size: .
D: TRBD1
DNA: TGTGCCAGCAGCTTAAGGACAGGGGGCGCCTCTGGGGCCAACGTCCTGACTTTC
CDR3: CASSLRTGGASGANVLTF

J: TRBJ2-3
V: TRBV28
size: .
D: TRBD2
DNA: TGTGCCAGCAGTTTCTCGGGACTAGCGGGCCCCCGCACAGATACGCAGTATTTT
CDR3: CASSFSGLAGPRTDTQYF